These T cell receptor beta chains were read from a single sample in a study of T cell responses to AZD1222 COVID-19 vaccine. Generated by immunoSEQ multiplex PCR, the TCRdb table keeps only in-frame clones and is missing some. The profile covers around 130,000 clones, with 70% to 90% appearing a single time and under 3% taken by the ten largest. Sequenced material: peripheral blood, taken 28 days after the second AZD1222 dose. Receptors were obtained from an adult who received the AZD1222 COVID-19 vaccine. CDR3s include the opening cysteine and the closing phenylalanine or tryptophan. A D gene is named only where the DNA matches it firmly. Rows give clone size only sometimes, using once, few, many, or a class for an expanded clone.

>TRBD1|TRBV7-6|-|TRBJ1-1
CASSQLRDRNTEAFF
TGTGCCAGCAGCCAACTGAGGGACAGGAACACTGAAGCTTTCTTT
>TRBD2|TRBV7-9|-|TRBJ2-5
CASSLESGAKTQYF
TGTGCCAGCAGCTTAGAGAGCGGGGCGAAGACCCAGTACTTC
>TRBD2|TRBV6-5|-|TRBJ2-1
CASSETSGGAYEQFF
TGTGCCAGCTCGGAGACTAGCGGGGGGGCCTATGAGCAGTTCTTC
>-|TRBV10-2|-|TRBJ1-2
CASSEGYRVGGYTF
TGCGCCAGCAGTGAGGGATACAGGGTCGGGGGCTACACCTTC
>-|TRBV12-5|-|TRBJ1-5
CASGLVEKSNQPQHF
TGTGCTAGTGGTTTGGTAGAGAAAAGCAATCAGCCCCAGCATTTT
>-|TRBV18|-|TRBJ1-1
CASSPQWEVAEAFF
TGTGCCAGCTCACCACAGTGGGAAGTAGCTGAAGCTTTCTTT
>-|TRBV18|once|TRBJ2-7
CASSPGGAPYEQYF
TGTGCCAGCTCACCAGGGGGGGCCCCCTACGAGCAGTACTTC
>-|TRBV10-3|-|TRBJ1-5
CAISESGGWDSNQPQHF
TGTGCCATCAGCGAATCCGGGGGTTGGGATAGCAATCAGCCCCAGCATTTT
>-|TRBV12-5|-|TRBJ1-4
CASGLERGGRTNEKLFF
TGTGCTAGTGGTTTGGAAAGGGGGGGGCGAACTAATGAAAAACTGTTTTTT
>-|TRBV3-1/TRBV3-2|-|TRBJ2-6
CASSLSSGANVLTF
TGTGCCAGCAGCCTAAGCTCTGGGGCCAACGTCCTGACTTTC
>-|TRBV4-1|-|TRBJ1-2
CASSLDGIYGYTF
TGCGCCAGCAGTTTAGACGGCATCTATGGCTACACCTTC
>-|TRBV29-1|-|TRBJ2-3
CSAEGGRLGTDTQYF
TGCAGCGCCGAAGGGGGGAGGTTAGGCACAGATACGCAGTATTTT
>-|TRBV5-5|-|TRBJ1-5
CASSLDSRNQPQHF
TGTGCCAGCAGCTTGGACTCAAGAAATCAGCCCCAGCATTTT
>-|TRBV6-4|-|TRBJ2-6
CASSGGPGANVLTF
TGTGCCAGCAGCGGGGGGCCCGGGGCCAACGTCCTGACTTTC
>TRBD1|TRBV6-6|-|TRBJ2-3
CASSYNAQGAGDTQYF
TGTGCCAGCAGTTACAACGCACAGGGGGCTGGAGATACGCAGTATTTT
>-|TRBV12-3/TRBV12-4|-|TRBJ1-5
CASSLNQPQHF
TGTGCCAGCAGTTTAAATCAGCCCCAGCATTTT
>TRBD2|TRBV7-9|-|TRBJ2-1
CASSETSGGYNEQFF
TGTGCCAGCAGCGAGACTAGCGGGGGGTACAATGAGCAGTTCTTC
>TRBD2|TRBV3-1/TRBV3-2|-|TRBJ2-3
CASALAGGPRTQYF
TGTGCCAGCGCCTTAGCGGGGGGCCCAAGAACGCAGTATTTT
>-|TRBV2|-|TRBJ1-1
CASRRSGHTEAFF
TGTGCCAGCAGACGGAGTGGTCACACTGAAGCTTTCTTT
>TRBD2|TRBV29-1|-|TRBJ2-3
CSVVSGGTDTQYF
TGCAGCGTTGTCAGCGGGGGGACAGATACGCAGTATTTT
>-|TRBV5-1|-|TRBJ1-1
CASSLDRGTEAFF
TGCGCCAGCAGCTTGGATCGGGGCACTGAAGCTTTCTTT
>-|TRBV6-1|-|TRBJ2-6
CASSEAPLFGRVVANVLTF
TGTGCCAGCAGTGAAGCCCCTCTTTTTGGCAGGGTGGTGGCCAACGTCCTGACTTTC
>TRBD2|TRBV2|-|TRBJ2-1
CASSERGGGPYNEQFF
TGTGCCAGCAGTGAAAGAGGCGGGGGTCCATACAATGAGCAGTTCTTC
>-|TRBV28|few|TRBJ2-1
CASSFGSSYNEQFF
TGTGCCAGCAGTTTTGGGAGCTCCTACAATGAGCAGTTCTTC
>-|TRBV19|-|TRBJ2-3
CASSVRGNPDTQYF
TGTGCCAGTAGTGTAAGGGGGAACCCAGATACGCAGTATTTT
>-|TRBV9|few|TRBJ1-2
CASSVDSFHGYTF
TGTGCCAGCAGCGTCGACAGTTTCCATGGCTACACCTTC
>-|TRBV14|-|TRBJ1-2
CASSLPGVDGYTF
TGTGCCAGCAGCCTCCCAGGGGTGGATGGCTACACCTTC
>-|TRBV30|-|TRBJ1-4
CAWATANEKLFF
TGTGCCTGGGCGACAGCTAATGAAAAACTGTTTTTT
>-|TRBV19|once|TRBJ1-5
CASSIVTGGNQPQHF
TGTGCCAGTAGTATAGTTACGGGTGGCAATCAGCCCCAGCATTTT
>TRBD2|TRBV2|-|TRBJ2-7
CASGGGFNLRAYEQYF
TGTGCCTCAGGCGGGGGGTTTAACCTACGAGCCTACGAGCAGTACTTC
>TRBD1|TRBV6-5|-|TRBJ1-3
CASRTGGSGNTIYF
TGTGCCAGCAGAACAGGGGGCTCTGGAAACACCATATATTTT
>-|TRBV7-2|-|TRBJ2-6
CASSLAGANVLTF
TGTGCCAGCAGCTTAGCCGGGGCCAACGTCCTGACTTTC
>-|TRBV27|-|TRBJ2-7
CASSLSGTVPGEQYF
TGTGCCAGCAGTTTATCTGGGACGGTACCGGGCGAGCAGTACTTC
>TRBD1|TRBV6-6|-|TRBJ1-1
CASSQKGAGSNTEAFF
TGTGCCAGCAGTCAGAAGGGGGCAGGGAGCAACACTGAAGCTTTCTTT
>-|TRBV5-1|-|TRBJ1-2
CASNPGSPNYGYTF
TGCGCCAGCAATCCAGGGTCCCCTAACTATGGCTACACCTTC
>-|TRBV5-4|-|TRBJ2-7
CASSRGLGAYEQYF
TGTGCCAGCAGCCGAGGGCTGGGAGCCTACGAGCAGTACTTC
>TRBD2|TRBV28|few|TRBJ2-5
CASTQLAGEWGETQYF
TGTGCCAGCACCCAACTAGCGGGGGAGTGGGGAGAGACCCAGTACTTC
>-|TRBV28|-|TRBJ2-1
CASIPTAHNEQFF
TGTGCCAGCATCCCCACTGCCCACAATGAGCAGTTCTTC
>TRBD2|TRBV10-3|-|TRBJ2-1
CAISDKTSGGVEQFF
TGTGCCATCAGTGATAAGACTAGCGGGGGAGTTGAGCAGTTCTTC
>TRBD1|TRBV7-8|-|TRBJ1-4
CASSLDRGEKLFF
TGTGCCAGCAGCTTAGACAGGGGTGAAAAACTGTTTTTT
>TRBD2|TRBV18|-|TRBJ2-1
CASSPARVAGPYNEQFF
TGTGCCAGCTCACCAGCTAGGGTAGCGGGGCCTTACAATGAGCAGTTCTTC
>-|TRBV7-2|-|TRBJ2-3
CASTRADTQYF
TGTGCCAGCACCCGAGCTGATACGCAGTATTTT
>-|TRBV6-5|-|TRBJ1-5
CASSYDSSNQPQHF
TGTGCCAGCAGTTACGACAGTAGCAATCAGCCCCAGCATTTT
>-|TRBV5-1|-|TRBJ1-5
CASREGGSNQPQHF
TGCGCCAGCAGGGAAGGGGGTTCCAATCAGCCCCAGCATTTT
>-|TRBV5-1|-|TRBJ2-2
CASSFRGTGELFF
TGCGCCAGCAGCTTCAGAGGGACCGGGGAGCTGTTTTTT
>-|TRBV6-6|once|TRBJ2-7
CASSYGGYTYEQYF
TGTGCCAGCAGTTACGGGGGATATACCTACGAGCAGTACTTC
>-|TRBV28|-|TRBJ2-3
CAVAGGPSTDTQYF
TGTGCCGTGGCGGGCGGACCTAGCACAGATACGCAGTATTTT
>TRBD1|TRBV18|-|TRBJ1-1
CASSPGQGRNTEAFF
TGTGCCAGCTCACCAGGACAGGGAAGGAACACTGAAGCTTTCTTT
>-|TRBV9|-|TRBJ1-5
CASSEQSGYGQPQHF
TGTGCCAGCAGCGAGCAGTCGGGGTACGGTCAGCCCCAGCATTTT
>TRBD1|TRBV6-6|-|TRBJ2-5
CASSQSRQGYQETQYF
TGTGCCAGCAGTCAATCCCGACAGGGCTACCAAGAGACCCAGTACTTC
>-|TRBV2|-|TRBJ2-7
CAVHGETYEQYF
TGTGCCGTCCACGGGGAAACTTACGAGCAGTACTTC
>-|TRBV19|-|TRBJ1-2
CASSDRLYGYTF
TGTGCCAGTAGCGACAGACTTTATGGCTACACCTTC
>-|TRBV5-5|-|TRBJ1-3
CASSLVVNLSGNTIYF
TGTGCCAGCAGCTTGGTGGTGAACCTCTCTGGAAACACCATATATTTT
>-|TRBV9|-|TRBJ2-3
CASSSTGWGTQYF
TGTGCCAGCAGCTCTACAGGGTGGGGTACGCAGTATTTT
>-|TRBV11-2|-|TRBJ2-3
CASSPNRVGADTQYF
TGTGCCAGCAGCCCAAACCGCGTGGGGGCAGATACGCAGTATTTT
>TRBD1|TRBV2|-|TRBJ1-4
CASSARDSPTNEKLFF
TGTGCCAGCAGCGCCCGGGACAGCCCAACTAATGAAAAACTGTTTTTT
>-|TRBV4-2|-|TRBJ2-2
CASSQADREAGELFF
TGTGCCAGCAGCCAAGCGGACAGAGAGGCCGGGGAGCTGTTTTTT
>-|TRBV18|-|TRBJ1-2
CASSPTAGVYGYTF
TGTGCCAGCTCACCAACAGCAGGGGTCTATGGCTACACCTTC
>-|TRBV5-1|-|TRBJ2-6
CASSLEGPGANVLTF
TGCGCCAGCAGCTTGGAGGGGCCTGGGGCCAACGTCCTGACTTTC